This T cell receptor (beta chain) came from a study of OX40 agonist ivuxolimab in advanced cancers. Broader study findings: On average, CD8+ T cells had more expanded clones than CD4+.

Profiled with immunoSEQ multiplex PCR; TCRdb holds only in-frame clones, not every one. The sample shows some 58,000 clones, around four fifths of them seen only once. Samples were taken at baseline and on day 1 of cycles 4 and 7. The germline CDR1 and CDR2 sequences are SNHLY and FYNNEI. CDR3 size: 15 residues. V gave up 5 bases and J gave up 0 bases; unmatched junction bases: 2. Worth noting for this clone: What it binds is not known.

The receptor was derived from an adult with an advanced solid tumor such as melanoma, head and neck, liver or kidney cancer. Sequenced here: CD4+ or CD8+ T cells sorted from blood, sampled in a trial of the OX40 agonist ivuxolimab. The chain joins TRBV2 to TRBJ2-7; 12 bases map to TRBD2. This CDR3 is CASSTTSGSSYEQYF. The CDR3 DNA sequence: TGTGCCAGCAGTACGACTAGCGGGAGCTCCTACGAGCAGTACTTC.